This T cell receptor (beta chain) was profiled in a study of CD8+CD57+ T cells in acquired aplastic anemia. Turning to the study itself: Sorting CD4+ and CD8+ cells gave DNA averaging approximately 3 ug. Study-level points and caveats: Comparison of patients with controls identified around 28 shared CD8+ CDR3 sequences.

This clonotype was seen many times. Its antigen is not known. The template used for profiling TCR beta VDJ and CDR3 was genomic DNA. From the reads, TCRdb called clonotypes with MiXCR, one entry per CDR3 protein. This table holds 110,000 or so distinct CDR3 sequences, 51% found once. This CDR3 is built from 14 residues. The germline CDR1 and CDR2 sequences are SGDLS and YYNGEE. V was shortened by 3 bases and J by 6 bases, with 15 bases between the two germline ends. Sample: sorted CD4+, CD8+, or CD8+CD57+ T cells (not recorded which) from PBMCs. The TCR originated in a human donor in good health, serving as a control. The chain links TRBV9 to TRBJ1-2; D remains ambiguous. The CDR3 DNA is TGTGCCAGCAGCGAGGGATCCACTTTGGATGGCTACACCTTC. This gives the protein CASSEGSTLDGYTF.